One sample yielded the 23 T cell receptor beta chains listed below, sequenced in a study of blood T cell repertoires in COVID-19. Repertoires were generated with immunoSEQ multiplex PCR, while TCRdb's copy carries only in-frame clones and drops some. The repertoire has more than 450,000 clones, 75% to 90% of them found once; the top ten carry about 0.75%. Sequencing was carried out using PBMCs or T cells enriched from blood (not recorded which). These receptors originate from a woman younger than 35 who had recovered from COVID-19.

The chain's CDR3 is CASSQTYLPYEQYF. The DNA for the CDR3 is TGTGCCAGCAGCCAAACCTACCTCCCCTACGAGCAGTACTTC. This chain links TRBV3-1 (or the pseudogene TRBV3-2) with TRBJ2-7, with D unclear. Germline CDR1 is LGHDT and CDR2 is YNNKEL (reference sequence). The CDR3 has 14 amino acids. V shed 2 bases and J shed 2 bases, with 10 bases lying between them.

V is TRBV27 and J is TRBJ1-1; D not resolved. The germline V gene has CDR1 MNHEY and CDR2 SMNVEV (reference sequence). This CDR3 region has 14 residues. V dropped 2 bases and J dropped 8 bases, with 15 bases sitting between them. CDR3 DNA: TGTGCCAGCAGTTTAAGGTCCTGGGCACCGGAAGCTTTCTTT. Encoded protein: CASSLRSWAPEAFF.

V and J are TRBV30 and TRBJ2-5; possible D gene TRBD2, 6 bases. V was trimmed by 7 bases and J by 2 bases, leaving 11 bases between them. There are 12 residues in the CDR3. Germline V gene data show CDR1 as GTSNPN and CDR2 as SVGIG (reference sequence). CDR3 sequence: CAYSGTQETQYF. CDR3 in DNA: TGTGCCTACTCAGGGACTCAAGAGACCCAGTACTTC.

CDR3: CASSLTGSRNTEAFF. The CDR3 DNA reads as TGTGCCAGTAGTTTGACAGGGAGCAGGAACACTGAAGCTTTCTTT. This sequence joins TRBV19 and TRBJ1-1; 7 bases are shared with TRBD1. The CDR3 has 15 residues. The germline V gene encodes CDR1 LNHDA and CDR2 SQIVND (reference sequence). The ends lost 5 bases at V and 1 base at J; junction bases unmatched: 7. Drawing the rest from reference TRBV19 and TRBJ1-1, the complete variable domain is DGGITQSPKYLFRKEGQNVTLSCEQNLNHDAMYWYRQDPGQGLRLIYYSQIVNDFQKGDIAEGYSVSREKKESFPLTVTSAQKNPTAFYLCASSLTGSRNTEAFFGQGTRLTVV.

This clone has a handful of counts. V is TRBV5-1 and J is TRBJ1-4, with TRBD1 matching 7 bases. The CDR3 length is 15 residues. The germline CDR1 and CDR2 sequences are SGHRS and YFSETQ. The V segment lost 5 bases and the J segment 6 bases; nucleotides outside the gene matches: 10. The CDR3 DNA reads TGCGCCAGCAGGGAAAGACAGGGTCTTGATGAAAAACTGTTTTTT. This encodes CASRERQGLDEKLFF.

A remark on this clone: In the same sample, other DNA sequences code for this CDR3. The chain uses TRBV18 and TRBJ1-2; 8 nucleotides line up with TRBD1. CDR3 length equals 13 residues. The germline V gene encodes CDR1 KGHSH and CDR2 LQKENI. Trimming removed 3 bases from V and 4 bases from J; junction bases left unmatched: 1. CDR3 protein: CASSPDRGYGYTF. CDR3 nucleotide sequence: TGTGCCAGCTCACCCGACAGGGGCTATGGCTACACCTTC. Combining the CDR3 with reference TRBV18 and TRBJ1-2 gives the whole variable domain NAGVMQNPRHLVRRRGQEARLRCSPMKGHSHVYWYRQLPEEGLKFMVYLQKENIIDESGMPKERFSAEFPKEGPSILRIQQVVRGDSAAYFCASSPDRGYGYTFGSGTRLTVV.

The chain couples TRBV7-8 to TRBJ2-3; 12 bases are shared with TRBD1. The germline CDR1 and CDR2 sequences are SGHVS and FQNEAQ. V lost 3 bases and J lost 7; bases outside the gene matches: 5. CDR3 length: 15 amino acids. Written as DNA, the CDR3 is TGTGCCAGCAGCTTGGGACAGGGGGCTTTGAATACGCAGTATTTT. It codes for CASSLGQGALNTQYF.

The chain joins TRBV12-5 to TRBJ1-5; no firm D call. The CDR3 runs 17 residues. From germline, CDR1 is LGHNT and CDR2 FRNRAP. Trimming cost V 0 bases and J 3 bases, with 15 bases left between them. CDR3 residues: CASGLVLNRINNQPQHF. The CDR3 nucleotides are TGTGCTAGTGGTTTGGTACTTAATAGAATAAACAATCAGCCCCAGCATTTT. Complete variable domain (other parts from reference TRBV12-5 and TRBJ1-5): DARVTQTPRHKVTEMGQEVTMRCQPILGHNTVFWYRQTMMQGLELLAYFRNRAPLDDSGMPKDRFSAEMPDATLATLKIQPSEPRDSAVYFCASGLVLNRINNQPQHFGDGTRLSIL.

The rearrangement links TRBV20-1 to TRBJ1-1; possible D gene TRBD1, 6 bases. Germline V gives CDR1 DFQATT, CDR2 SNEGSKA (reference sequence). The V and J ends lost 3 bases and 5 bases respectively, with 13 bases between them. The CDR3 runs to 13 residues. The CDR3 bases are TGCAGTGCTAGTAGGGGGACGGGGACTGAAGCTTTCTTT. Encoded protein: CSASRGTGTEAFF.

This clone was observed once. V gene TRBV5-1 combines with J gene TRBJ1-6; 10 nucleotides agree with TRBD1. Germline trimming cut 7 bases from V and 10 bases from J; bases unmatched to any gene: 11. Germline CDR1 reads SGHRS; CDR2 reads YFSETQ. This CDR3 is built from 15 residues. CDR3 DNA sequence: TGCGCCAGCCGCCGGGACAGGGGTATAGACTCACCCCTCCACTTT. The encoded protein is CASRRDRGIDSPLHF.

The chain carries TRBV6-5 and TRBJ1-1; D might be TRBD1 (5 bases). V gave up 0 bases and J gave up 9 bases, with 14 bases separating them. Looked up from germline, CDR1 is MNHEY and CDR2 is SVGAGI. The CDR3 is 14 amino acids. The CDR3 region has the DNA TGTGCCAGCAGTTACTCGGGGGGACGGAGTAAAGCTTTCTTT. Protein sequence: CASSYSGGRSKAFF.

The rearrangement links TRBV13 to TRBJ2-4; D perhaps matches TRBD1 (6 bases). CDR3 length: 12 residues. V dropped 5 bases and J dropped 9 bases, with 11 bases sitting between them. CDR1 and CDR2 (germline): PRHDT, FYEKMQ (reference sequence). CDR3 region: CASSPDRSIQYF. Here the CDR3 DNA reads TGTGCCAGCAGCCCGGACAGAAGCATTCAGTACTTC.

This chain connects TRBV27 to TRBJ1-1; 7 bases fit TRBD1. This CDR3 is 14 amino acids long. Germline trimming cut 4 bases from V and 0 bases from J; bases unmatched to any gene: 2. Germline CDR1 is MNHEY and CDR2 is SMNVEV (reference sequence). The CDR3 DNA is TGTGCCAGCAGTTCAGGGGGATTGAACACTGAAGCTTTCTTT. Its translation is CASSSGGLNTEAFF.

The genes are TRBV2 and TRBJ1-1, with 8 nucleotides matching TRBD1. CDR1 SNHLY and CDR2 FYNNEI come from the germline V gene. CDR3 size: 14 residues. Unmatched junction bases numbered 12, after V lost 11 bases and J lost 4 bases. The CDR3 nucleotides are TGTGCCTCCTTTGGGACAGGAGGTTCCACTGAAGCTTTCTTT. It translates to CASFGTGGSTEAFF.

V usage is TRBV7-2 and J usage is TRBJ2-3, with D unresolved. The CDR3 is 14 residues long. Germline CDR1 SGHTA, CDR2 FQGNSA. Trimming took 2 bases from V and 0 from J, leaving 6 bases between them. The CDR3 coding sequence is TGTGCCAGCAGCTTATTCTATAGCACAGATACGCAGTATTTT. Amino acid sequence: CASSLFYSTDTQYF.

This clone has more than one count but fewer than ten. The chain links TRBV21-1 to TRBJ1-1; the table's D call, TRBD1, has no DNA check behind it. TRBV21-1 is marked as a pseudogene. This CDR3 is 15 amino acids long. CDR3 protein: CASSYGTGGNTEAFF. In DNA form, the CDR3 reads TGTGCCAGCAGCTACGGGACAGGGGGAAACACTGAAGCTTTCTTT.

The chain is built from TRBV6-5 and TRBJ2-3, with D perhaps TRBD1 (5 bases). Trimming removed 6 bases from V and 5 bases from J, with 12 bases in between. Germline CDR1 and CDR2: MNHEY and SVGAGI. The CDR3 contains 13 residues. CDR3 nucleotides: TGTGCCAGCAGCCACGTTAGGGGAGATACGCAGTATTTT. Its protein is CASSHVRGDTQYF.

The rearrangement joins TRBV24-1 to TRBJ2-3; D not certain. CDR3 size: 13 residues. Deletions cut 0 bases from V and 8 bases from J, with 8 bases between. The germline V gene has CDR1 KGHDR and CDR2 SFDVKD. The CDR3 loop is CATSDLPLGTQYF. CDR3 DNA: TGTGCCACCAGTGATTTGCCCCTCGGTACGCAGTATTTT.

Here the CDR3 DNA reads TGTGCCAGCAGCCCGTGGGGCTACTATGGCTACACCTTC. It codes for CASSPWGYYGYTF. J is TRBJ1-2 and V is TRBV5-4; D might be TRBD1 (5 bases). Trimming pared 4 bases from V and 3 bases from J, leaving 10 bases between. The CDR3 extends over 13 amino acids. Per germline, CDR1 SGHNT and CDR2 YYREEE (reference sequence).

This chain links TRBV11-2 with TRBJ1-1; D ambiguous. The CDR3 length is 14 residues. Germline CDR1 is SGHAT and CDR2 is FQNNGV. V lost 3 bases, J lost 0 bases, and 8 bases lay in between. Written as DNA, the CDR3 is TGTGCCAGCAGCTTGGGCGGGATGAACACTGAAGCTTTCTTT. This sequence encodes CASSLGGMNTEAFF. The entire variable domain, with the rest obtained from reference TRBV11-2 and TRBJ1-1, is as follows: EAGVAQSPRYKIIEKRQSVAFWCNPISGHATLYWYQQILGQGPKLLIQFQNNGVVDDSQLPKDRFSAERLKGVDSTLKIQPAKLEDSAVYLCASSLGGMNTEAFFGQGTRLTVV.

J is TRBJ2-1 and V is TRBV7-2; D is perhaps TRBD2 (5 bases). Trimming removed 4 bases at V and 8 bases at J, with 18 bases between. There are 15 residues in the CDR3. Germline V gives CDR1 SGHTA, CDR2 FQGNSA. CDR3 bases: TGTGCCAGCAGCTACTCGGCGGGCGGGTCGGATGAGCAGTTCTTC. This encodes CASSYSAGGSDEQFF. The variable domain in full, completed from reference TRBV7-2 and TRBJ2-1, reads GAGVSQSPSNKVTEKGKDVELRCDPISGHTALYWYRQSLGQGLEFLIYFQGNSAPDKSGLPSDRFSAERTGGSVSTLTIQRTQQEDSAVYLCASSYSAGGSDEQFFGPGTRLTVL.

In its sample, this clone was seen once. V usage is TRBV10-3 and J usage is TRBJ1-1; TRBD1 is a possible D gene (6 bases). The CDR3 totals 14 residues. Germline CDR1 ENHRY, CDR2 SYGVKD. V lost 6 bases and J lost 3, with 14 bases in between. In DNA form, the CDR3 reads TGTGCCATCAGGTCAGGGGTGACGGACACTGAAGCTTTCTTT. This translates into CAIRSGVTDTEAFF.

The V call is TRBV30, the J call TRBJ2-2, with 11 bases identical to TRBD2. V trimming: 2 bases; J trimming: 6 bases; junction bases outside the gene matches: 5. The V gene's germline CDR1 is GTSNPN and CDR2 SVGIG (reference sequence). The CDR3 is 15 residues long. CDR3 nucleotides: TGTGCCTGGAGTAGGGAACTAGCGGGGGCCGGGGAGCTGTTTTTT. The encoded protein is CAWSRELAGAGELFF.